This TCR beta chain was captured in a study of shared T cell receptors in the human thymus. Libraries were prepared by immunoSEQ multiplex PCR; TCRdb keeps only in-frame clonotypes and omits some of them. The sample includes hundreds of thousands of clones, 70% to 80% of them seen just once. Looked up from germline, CDR1 is SGHDN and CDR2 is FVKESK. This CDR3 is built from 15 residues. V gave up 1 base and J gave up 9 bases; unmatched junction bases: 7. A further study also used this sample, focusing on human thymus T cells.

The chain joins TRBV14 to TRBJ2-1, with 9 bases aligning to TRBD2. The sequenced material came from thymocytes. This TCR was sampled from a boy younger than two with a congenital heart defect. CDR3 amino acids: CASSQVAGALGEQFF. The CDR3 DNA is TGTGCCAGCAGCCAAGTAGCGGGAGCCCTGGGTGAGCAGTTCTTC.